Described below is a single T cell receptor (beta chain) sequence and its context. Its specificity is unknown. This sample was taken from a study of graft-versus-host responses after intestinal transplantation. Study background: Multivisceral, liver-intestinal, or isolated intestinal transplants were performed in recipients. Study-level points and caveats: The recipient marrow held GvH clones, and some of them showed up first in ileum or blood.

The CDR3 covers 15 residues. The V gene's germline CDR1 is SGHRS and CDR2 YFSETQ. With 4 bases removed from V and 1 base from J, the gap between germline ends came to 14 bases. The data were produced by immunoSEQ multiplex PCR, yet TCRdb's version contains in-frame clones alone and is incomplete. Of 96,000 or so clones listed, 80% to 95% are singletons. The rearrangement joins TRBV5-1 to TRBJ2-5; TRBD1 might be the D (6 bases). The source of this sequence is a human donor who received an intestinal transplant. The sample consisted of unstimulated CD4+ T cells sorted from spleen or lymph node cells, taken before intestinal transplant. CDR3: CASSVTTGPQETQYF. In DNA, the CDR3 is TGCGCCAGCAGCGTAACGACAGGTCCCCAAGAGACCCAGTACTTC.